The 13 T cell receptor beta chains reported below all come from one sample, sequenced in a study of T cell repertoires in cytomegalovirus infection. TCRdb passed the reads through MiXCR, listing each CDR3 protein once. The profile shows about 700,000 distinct CDR3 sequences, roughly a third of them singletons. Antigen specificity for these receptors is unknown. Sequences were derived from cultured PBMCs, sampled from culture after CMV antigen stimulation. These receptor sequences come from a human donor in good health (CMV status not recorded). Some clones in this sample may be carry-over from other donors' samples.

The rearrangement uses TRBV6-2 or TRBV6-3 and TRBJ2-2; D may be TRBD1 (6 bases). Germline lookup yields CDR1 MNHEY and CDR2 SVGEGT. Between the trimmed V and J ends, which lost 5 bases and 6 bases, there was a span of 10 bases. The CDR3 has 13 amino acids. The CDR3 is CASSPQGSGELFF. The CDR3 region has the DNA TGTGCCAGCAGTCCACAGGGTTCCGGGGAGCTGTTTTTT.

Here the CDR3 DNA reads TGCAGTGCTAGAGTCCTGACTACCGGGGAGCTGTTTTTT. It is translated as CSARVLTTGELFF. The chain links TRBV20-1 to TRBJ2-2, with no clear D. This CDR3 comprises 13 residues. CDR1 is DFQATT and CDR2 is SNEGSKA in the germline V gene (reference sequence). With 1 base removed from V and 5 bases from J, the gap between germline ends came to 8 bases.

A few counts support this clonotype. This chain uses TRBV10-3 with TRBJ2-3, with 8 bases aligning to TRBD1. V lost 10 bases to trimming and J lost 2 bases; unmatched junction nucleotides: 8. This CDR3 spans 14 amino acids. Germline V gene lookup returns CDR1 ENHRY and CDR2 SYGVKD. CDR3 residues: CATSPGGFTDTQYF. As DNA, the CDR3 is TGTGCCACCTCACCAGGGGGCTTCACAGATACGCAGTATTTT.

This clonotype occurred many times. The V call is TRBV7-8, the J call TRBJ1-4; unclear D gene. V gave up 5 bases and J gave up 4 bases, with 5 bases separating them. The CDR3 contains 12 residues. From germline, CDR1 is SGHVS and CDR2 FQNEAQ. The CDR3 here is CASSPGNEKLFF. The CDR3 DNA is TGTGCCAGCAGCCCGGGTAATGAAAAACTGTTTTTT.

The chain couples TRBV6-1 to TRBJ2-1; D unresolved. Trimming cost V 5 bases and J 12 bases, with 14 bases left between them. This CDR3 contains 12 residues. CDR1 is MNHNS, CDR2 SASEGT, per germline. The CDR3 region is CASSYRWPWQFF. The CDR3 nucleotides read TGTGCCAGCAGTTACCGTTGGCCCTGGCAGTTCTTC.

In its sample, this clonotype was seen a few times. This CDR3 reads CASSHYFVGTGGNEQFF. The CDR3 DNA reads TGTGCCAGCAGCCACTATTTTGTTGGGACAGGGGGTAATGAGCAGTTCTTC. The chain carries TRBV7-6 and TRBJ2-1, with TRBD1 matching 11 bases. The CDR3 sequence is 17 residues long. Germline CDR1 SGHVS, CDR2 FNYEAQ. The trim removed 5 bases at V and 7 bases at J, leaving 13 bases unmatched.

The sample holds many counts of this clonotype. The CDR3 DNA follows: TGTGCCAGCAGCCACCTCACAGGGGGATTAGGCTACACCTTC. It translates to CASSHLTGGLGYTF. The rearrangement links TRBV7-6 to TRBJ1-2, with 8 positions matching TRBD1. The V gene's germline CDR1 is SGHVS and CDR2 FNYEAQ. CDR3 length equals 14 residues. The V gene end was trimmed by 5 bases and the J gene end by 8 bases; junction bases not matched to a gene: 10.

The V and J genes are TRBV19 and TRBJ2-5, with 8 bases matching TRBD2. The V gene's germline CDR1 is LNHDA and CDR2 SQIVND (reference sequence). The CDR3 is made up of 14 amino acids. V trimming: 7 bases; J trimming: 7 bases; junction bases outside the gene matches: 11. The CDR3 spells CASKERGPPGTQYF. The CDR3 DNA reads as TGTGCCAGTAAGGAGCGGGGGCCCCCAGGGACCCAGTACTTC.

This clonotype was recorded a few times. This chain links TRBV18 with TRBJ2-4, with no clear D. The V end was cut by 1 base, the J end by 4 bases, with 8 bases between. There are 14 residues in the CDR3. Germline lookup yields CDR1 KGHSH and CDR2 LQKENI. CDR3 in amino acids: CASSPRPVKNIQYF. CDR3 sequence (DNA): TGTGCCAGCTCACCACGTCCAGTAAAAAACATTCAGTACTTC.

The gene calls are TRBV12-3 or TRBV12-4 and TRBJ1-2; D may be TRBD1 (5 bases). The V gene lost 6 bases and the J gene lost 2 bases, with 10 bases spanning the gap. This CDR3 region has 13 residues. CDR3 sequence reads: CASRKTENYGYTF. CDR3 nucleotide sequence: TGTGCCAGCAGGAAGACAGAGAACTATGGCTACACCTTC.

In this sample, this clonotype turned up a few times. The chain carries TRBV2 and TRBJ2-5; D might be TRBD1 (7 bases). Trimming left V 3 bases short and J 5 bases short, with 13 bases between. Germline lookup yields CDR1 SNHLY and CDR2 FYNNEI. The length of the CDR3 is 14 residues. The CDR3 sequence: CASSEVSGGETQYF. The CDR3 DNA reads as TGTGCCAGCAGTGAGGTTTCAGGGGGGGAGACCCAGTACTTC.

The rearrangement joins TRBV12-3 or TRBV12-4 to TRBJ2-5, with a tentative D call TRBD2 (7 bases). CDR3 length: 15 residues. Trimming stripped 3 bases from V and 3 bases from J, with 14 bases between. The CDR3 region is CASSFGGRLKETQYF. The CDR3 DNA sequence: TGTGCCAGCAGTTTCGGGGGGCGGTTGAAAGAGACCCAGTACTTC.

This clonotype has just a few counts. The rearrangement links TRBV27 to TRBJ1-4, with a tentative D call TRBD1 (5 bases). The CDR3 runs 15 residues. The ends were cut back, 3 bases at V and 6 bases at J, with 14 bases in the middle. CDR1 and CDR2 from the germline V gene are MNHEY and SMNVEV (reference sequence). CDR3 loop: CASSFNPGIDEKLFF. CDR3 in DNA: TGTGCCAGCAGTTTTAATCCAGGGATAGATGAAAAACTGTTTTTT.